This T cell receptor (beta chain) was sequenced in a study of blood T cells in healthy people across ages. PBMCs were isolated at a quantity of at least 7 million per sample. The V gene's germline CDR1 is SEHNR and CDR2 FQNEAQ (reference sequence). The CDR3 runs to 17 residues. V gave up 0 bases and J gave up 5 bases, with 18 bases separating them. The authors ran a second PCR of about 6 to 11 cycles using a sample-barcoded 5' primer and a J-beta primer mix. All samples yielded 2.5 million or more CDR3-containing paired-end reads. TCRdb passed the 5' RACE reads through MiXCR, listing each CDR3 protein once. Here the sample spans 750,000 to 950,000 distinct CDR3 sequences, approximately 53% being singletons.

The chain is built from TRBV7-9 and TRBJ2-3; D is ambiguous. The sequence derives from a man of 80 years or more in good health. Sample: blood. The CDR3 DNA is TGTGCCAGCAGCTTAGCTTGGGCGCGGCAGCCTGTAGATACGCAGTATTTT. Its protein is CASSLAWARQPVDTQYF. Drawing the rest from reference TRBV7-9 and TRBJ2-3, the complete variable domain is DTGVSQNPRHKITKRGQNVTFRCDPISEHNRLYWYRQTLGQGPEFLTYFQNEAQLEKSRLLSDRFSAERPKGSFSTLEIQRTEQGDSAMYLCASSLAWARQPVDTQYFGPGTRLTVL.